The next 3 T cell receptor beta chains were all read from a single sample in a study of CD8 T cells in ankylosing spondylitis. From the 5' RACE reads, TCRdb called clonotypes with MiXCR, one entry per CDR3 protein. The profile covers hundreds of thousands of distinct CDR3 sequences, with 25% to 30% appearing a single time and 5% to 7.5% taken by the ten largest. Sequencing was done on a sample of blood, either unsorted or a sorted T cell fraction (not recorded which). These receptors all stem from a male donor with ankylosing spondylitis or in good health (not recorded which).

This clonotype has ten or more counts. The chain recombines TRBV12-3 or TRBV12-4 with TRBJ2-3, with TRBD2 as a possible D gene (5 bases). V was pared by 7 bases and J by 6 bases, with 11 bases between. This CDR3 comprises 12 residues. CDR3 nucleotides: TGTGCCAGCAAAGGGAGTACCGATACGCAGTATTTT. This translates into CASKGSTDTQYF.

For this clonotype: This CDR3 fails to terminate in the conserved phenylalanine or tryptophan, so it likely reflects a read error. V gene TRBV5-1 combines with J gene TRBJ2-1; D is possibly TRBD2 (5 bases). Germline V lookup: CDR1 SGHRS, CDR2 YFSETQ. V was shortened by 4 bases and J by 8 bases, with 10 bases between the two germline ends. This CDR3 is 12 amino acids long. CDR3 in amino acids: CASSGGSYEQFY. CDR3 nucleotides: TGCGCCAGCAGCGGCGGGTCCTATGAGCAGTTCTAC.

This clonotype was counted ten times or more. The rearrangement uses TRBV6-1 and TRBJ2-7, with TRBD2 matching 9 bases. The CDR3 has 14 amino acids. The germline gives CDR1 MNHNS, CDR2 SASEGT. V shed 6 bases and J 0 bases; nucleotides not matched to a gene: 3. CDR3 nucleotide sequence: TGTGCCAGCAGAAGCGGGAGGAGCTCCTACGAGCAGTACTTC. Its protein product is CASRSGRSSYEQYF.